This T cell receptor beta chain was documented in a study of T cell clusters in autoimmune cytopenias. Germline assignment: CDR1 SGHNT and CDR2 YYREEE (reference sequence). The length of the CDR3 is 15 residues. Comment on this clonotype: Its cognate antigen is unknown.

Multiplex touch-down PCR amplified TRB using TRB-A and TRB-B pools in one tube. TCRdb re-called the multiplex PCR reads; every CDR3 protein appears as one record, without DNA. The listing records 1,500 to 2,000 distinct CDR3 sequences. Study results and limitations: TRB repertoire shifts in secondary cytopenia and chronic lymphocytic leukemia mostly reflected lymphoma, not autoimmunity. Compared with active autoimmune hepatitis patients, healthy donors showed approximately 3-fold more exclusive TRB clusters.

TRB amplification used roughly 250 ng of peripheral blood genomic DNA. The sequenced sample consisted of peripheral blood. The rearrangement uses TRBV5-4 and TRBJ2-1; as DNA is missing, the TRBD2 call by TCRdb cannot be tested. The clonotype was recovered from a human donor with an autoimmune cytopenia, with autoimmune hepatitis or in good health (not recorded which). The CDR3 here is CASSPPASGSYEQFF.